The clone carrying this TCR beta chain has just one count. A much larger clone differs by one base, so this may be a read error. CDR1 and CDR2 (germline): SEHNR, FQNEAQ (reference sequence). Trimming shortened V by 8 bases and J by 4 bases, and 13 bases separated the two germline ends. This CDR3 is 13 amino acids long. Each CDR3 protein is one row after TCRdb ran MiXCR on the 5' RACE reads. The sample holds 150,000 to 200,000 distinct CDR3 sequences, around 18% seen once. The data were obtained in a study of CD8 T cells in ankylosing spondylitis. The origin of this receptor is a male donor with ankylosing spondylitis or in good health (not recorded which). V and J are TRBV7-9 and TRBJ2-3; no clear D. The specimen sequenced was blood, either unsorted or a sorted T cell fraction (not recorded which). The CDR3 is CASLPIDADTQYF. The CDR3 DNA reads TGTGCCAGCCTCCCGATAGATGCAGATACGCAGTATTTT.